This note documents a single T cell receptor beta chain sequence. Its target is not known. This sample is part of a study of PD-L1 blockade in urothelial cancer. In the study overall: At 6 weeks and at 3 weeks (second dose) after treatment start, blood was analyzed.

This sample's time point: peripheral blood 6 weeks after treatment start. Per patient, between 1 and 8 samples were collected at pretreatment and on-treatment time points. Only in-frame clones appear in the TCRdb table, and some are missing; sequencing was by immunoSEQ multiplex PCR. This sample has over 100,000 clones, with approximately 90% found just once. CDR1 GTSNPN and CDR2 SVGIG come from the germline V gene (reference sequence). Trimming removed 0 bases from V and 5 bases from J, with 16 bases in between. This CDR3 contains 15 residues. Broader study findings: Durable-benefit patients showed greater tumor-associated blood clone expansion at 3 weeks.

The chain has TRBV30 and TRBJ1-2, with D maybe TRBD1 (5 bases). The sample consisted of PBMCs, taken around atezolizumab (anti-PD-L1) treatment. The TCR sequence derives from a man in his 60s with urothelial cancer. CDR3 DNA sequence: TGTGCCTGGAGTGTACCACGACAGAAACGATATGGCTACACCTTC. Translation gives CAWSVPRQKRYGYTF.